These T cell receptor beta chains were read from a single sample in a study of T cells in Graves' hyperthyroidism and ophthalmopathy. TCRdb itself ran the multiplex PCR reads through MiXCR, one entry per CDR3 protein. The table has 350,000 to 450,000 distinct CDR3 sequences, 17% seen once. Sequenced sample: blood. All receptors come from a woman aged 25 to 39 with Graves' hyperthyroidism that later progressed to Graves' ophthalmopathy. The CDR3 runs from the conserved cysteine through the conserved F or W. The D gene is left open where the match is weak. Clone size, where shown, is once, few, many, or a class for clones that have expanded.

D gene	J gene	clone size	V gene	CDR3 protein	CDR3 DNA
TRBD1	TRBJ2-7	-	TRBV27	CASSLTGGEQYF	TGTGCCAGCAGCCTCACAGGGGGCGAGCAGTACTTC
-	TRBJ2-1	many	TRBV20-1	CSASWGAGTYNEQFF	TGCAGTGCTAGTTGGGGGGCTGGAACCTACAATGAGCAGTTCTTC
-	TRBJ1-1	many	TRBV19	CASSIDPDSPMNTEAFF	TGTGCCAGTAGTATAGATCCTGACAGCCCCATGAACACTGAAGCTTTCTTT
TRBD2	TRBJ2-7	-	TRBV5-1	CASSELAGGFYEQYF	TGCGCCAGCAGCGAACTAGCGGGAGGATTCTACGAGCAGTACTTC
-	TRBJ2-1	many	TRBV12-3/TRBV12-4	CASSLGTGIGHNEQFF	TGTGCCAGCAGTTTAGGTACAGGGATTGGCCACAATGAGCAGTTCTTC
TRBD2	TRBJ2-7	many	TRBV7-8	CASSWGGTSGKSRYEQYF	TGTGCCAGCAGCTGGGGAGGGACTAGCGGGAAGAGTAGGTACGAGCAGTACTTC
TRBD2	TRBJ2-2	many	TRBV2	CASSEEGTSQTGELFF	TGTGCCAGCAGTGAGGAGGGGACTAGCCAGACCGGGGAGCTGTTTTTT
TRBD2	TRBJ2-1	-	TRBV9	CASSTGTTFYNEQFF	TGTGCCAGCAGCACCGGGACTACCTTCTACAATGAGCAGTTCTTC
TRBD2	TRBJ2-7	many	TRBV27	CASSLSYAGGQEQYF	TGTGCCAGCAGTTTATCGTACGCGGGAGGGCAAGAGCAGTACTTC
-	TRBJ1-2	many	TRBV18	CASSPPTESGYTF	TGTGCCAGCTCACCCCCGACAGAAAGTGGCTACACCTTC
-	TRBJ2-1	few	TRBV6-2/TRBV6-3	CASKEGGGPNEQFF	TGTGCCAGCAAGGAGGGGGGAGGGCCCAATGAGCAGTTCTTC
-	TRBJ2-7	few	TRBV4-1	CASSQGLVSNEQYF	TGCGCCAGCAGCCAAGGACTAGTTAGTAACGAGCAGTACTTC
-	TRBJ1-1	few	TRBV20-1	CSASPNMNTEAFF	TGCAGTGCTAGTCCTAATATGAACACTGAAGCTTTCTTT
TRBD2	TRBJ2-1	many	TRBV28	CASEAGVRTSYNEQFF	TGTGCCAGCGAGGCGGGGGTTAGGACTAGCTACAATGAGCAGTTCTTC
TRBD2	TRBJ2-1	once	TRBV30	CAWSGGTSGSYNEQFF	TGTGCCTGGAGTGGCGGGACTAGCGGGAGCTACAATGAGCAGTTCTTC
-	TRBJ1-5	-	TRBV30	CAWSGNSNQPQHF	TGTGCCTGGAGTGGAAATAGCAATCAGCCCCAGCATTTT
TRBD2	TRBJ2-1	many	TRBV10-3	CAIREPSGSSYNEQFF	TGTGCCATCAGAGAACCTAGCGGGAGCTCCTACAATGAGCAGTTCTTC
-	TRBJ1-6	many	TRBV7-6	CASSLHTGRNSPLHF	TGTGCCAGCAGCTTGCACACCGGGCGTAATTCACCCCTCCACTTT
TRBD2	TRBJ2-3	many	TRBV2	CASRVKLAGATDTQYF	TGTGCCAGCAGGGTCAAACTAGCGGGCGCCACAGATACGCAGTATTTT
-	TRBJ2-1	-	TRBV6-1	CASSEEYRSYNEQFF	TGTGCCAGCAGTGAAGAGTACAGGAGCTACAATGAGCAGTTCTTC
-	TRBJ2-7	many	TRBV29-1	CSVVGGTYEQYF	TGCAGCGTTGTGGGGGGTACCTACGAGCAGTACTTC
-	TRBJ1-1	many	TRBV2	CASNPDQTEAFF	TGTGCCAGTAACCCGGACCAAACTGAAGCTTTCTTT
-	TRBJ1-5	many	TRBV6-1	CASSEVSRPTPQHF	TGTGCCAGCAGTGAAGTAAGCAGACCGACGCCCCAGCATTTT